The T cell receptor (beta chain) described here comes from a study of blood T cell repertoires in COVID-19. Across the whole study: T cells, B-cell-depleted T cells, or PBMCs provided the cDNA or gDNA that served as material.

Clones were read by immunoSEQ multiplex PCR, and TCRdb kept only the in-frame ones, dropping some. Counted here are hundreds of thousands of clones, approximately 88% occurring once; the ten biggest clones make up 2% to 2.5%. CDR3 length: 13 amino acids. V lost 5 bases and J lost 5; bases outside the gene matches: 5. From germline, CDR1 is LNHDA and CDR2 SQIVND (reference sequence). Participants, about 18 to 100 years old, spanned under 25 US areas. The genes are TRBV19 and TRBJ2-5; TRBD1 agrees at 7 bases. The sequence derives from a woman in her thirties or forties with acute COVID-19. The source material was PBMCs or T cells enriched from blood (not recorded which). Written as DNA, the CDR3 is TGTGCCAGTAGTGAGACAGGGACGGAGACCCAGTACTTC. Its translation is CASSETGTETQYF.